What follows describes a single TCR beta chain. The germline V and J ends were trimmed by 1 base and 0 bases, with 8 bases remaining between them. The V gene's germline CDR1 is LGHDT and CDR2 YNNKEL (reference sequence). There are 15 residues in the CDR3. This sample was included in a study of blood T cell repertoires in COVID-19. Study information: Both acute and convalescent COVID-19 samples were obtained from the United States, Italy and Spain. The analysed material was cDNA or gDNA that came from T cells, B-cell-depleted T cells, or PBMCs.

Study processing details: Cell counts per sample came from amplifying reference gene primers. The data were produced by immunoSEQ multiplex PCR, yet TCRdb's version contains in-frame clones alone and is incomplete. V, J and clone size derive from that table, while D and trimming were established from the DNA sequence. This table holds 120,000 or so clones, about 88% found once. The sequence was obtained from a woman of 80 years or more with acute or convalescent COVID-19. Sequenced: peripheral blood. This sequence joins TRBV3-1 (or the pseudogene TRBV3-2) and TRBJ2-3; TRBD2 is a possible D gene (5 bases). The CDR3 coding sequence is TGTGCCAGCAGCCAAGGCGGCGGGAGCACAGATACGCAGTATTTT. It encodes CASSQGGGSTDTQYF.